These 9 T cell receptor beta chains were all obtained from the same sample, sequenced in a study of identical twins. A single record per CDR3 protein comes from TCRdb applying MiXCR to the 5' RACE reads. The sample holds some 660,000 distinct CDR3 sequences, 8.6% seen once. This sample was also put to use in a study of yellow fever vaccine responses in identical twins.

Sequencing was done on a sample of PBMCs. All receptors derive from a woman younger than 30 in good health.

This clonotype occurred many times. CDR3: CASSSGHGNTIYF. Here the CDR3 DNA reads TGTGCCAGCAGTTCAGGTCACGGAAACACCATATATTTT. The chain carries TRBV28 and TRBJ1-3; no clear D. Germline CDR1 and CDR2: MDHEN and SYDVKM. V was shortened by 4 bases and J by 4 bases, with 8 bases between the two germline ends. CDR3 length: 13 residues.

This clonotype has a count of ten or more. The chain couples TRBV12-3 or TRBV12-4 to TRBJ2-1; 7 bases fit TRBD2. CDR3 length equals 15 residues. The ends lost 4 bases at V and 10 bases at J; junction bases unmatched: 13. CDR3 loop: CASSSPIGTKREQFF. Written as DNA, the CDR3 is TGTGCCAGCAGTTCCCCGATCGGGACTAAGCGGGAGCAGTTCTTC.

This clonotype was seen more than once but under ten times. The chain couples TRBV4-2 to TRBJ2-1; 13 nucleotides match TRBD2. The junction had 1 base not matched to a gene; V was cut back by 0 bases and J by 2 bases. Germline loops: CDR1 LGHNA, CDR2 YNFKEQ. This CDR3 has 17 residues. The CDR3 DNA reads as TGTGCCAGCAGCCAAGAGGGGACTAGCGGGACCTACAATGAGCAGTTCTTC. Translating it yields CASSQEGTSGTYNEQFF.

The gene calls are TRBV7-2 and TRBJ2-3; D is unclear. The CDR3 consists of 14 residues. V dropped 1 base and J dropped 0 bases, with 5 bases sitting between them. CDR1 is SGHTA, CDR2 FQGNSA, per germline. As DNA, the CDR3 is TGTGCCAGCAGCTTAGTGCTGAGCACAGATACGCAGTATTTT. It codes for CASSLVLSTDTQYF.

V is TRBV15 and J is TRBJ2-6; D is uncertain. The CDR3 runs to 16 residues. V lost 2 bases to trimming and J lost 8 bases, with 16 bases between them. The germline V gene has CDR1 LNHNV and CDR2 YYDKDF (reference sequence). The CDR3 bases are TGTGCCACCAGCAGAAAACTAACGGCCTCCTCCAACGTCCTGACTTTC. This encodes CATSRKLTASSNVLTF.

This clonotype was counted ten times or more. The chain employs TRBV7-9 and TRBJ2-7; D is unclear. The V and J ends lost 3 bases and 0 bases respectively, with 6 bases between them. The CDR3 has 13 residues. Germline CDR1 and CDR2: SEHNR and FQNEAQ (reference sequence). The CDR3 loop is CASSLPSSYEQYF. DNA for the CDR3: TGTGCCAGCAGCTTGCCTAGCTCCTACGAGCAGTACTTC.

This clonotype was counted a few times. The genes are TRBV9 and TRBJ2-2; D remains ambiguous. Germline V CDR1 and CDR2: SGDLS, YYNGEE. The CDR3 has 14 amino acids. V was cut by 0 bases and J by 6 bases, with 9 bases left in between. The CDR3: CASSVVGSPGELFF. The CDR3 bases are TGTGCCAGCAGCGTAGTAGGATCCCCCGGGGAGCTGTTTTTT.

Here the CDR3 DNA reads TGTGCCAGCAGCCGTCCCGGGACAGGGACAGGGCCCTACGAGCAGTACTTC. It is translated as CASSRPGTGTGPYEQYF. The chain recombines TRBV6-1 with TRBJ2-7, with 9 bases identical to TRBD1. Germline CDR1 reads MNHNS; CDR2 reads SASEGT. J lost 2 bases, V lost 6 bases, and 14 bases had no gene match. The CDR3 sequence is 17 residues long.

The V call is TRBV2, the J call TRBJ2-6; 11 nucleotides agree with TRBD1. The trim removed 7 bases at V and 2 bases at J, leaving 4 bases unmatched. The CDR3 length is 16 residues. The germline CDR1 and CDR2 sequences are SNHLY and FYNNEI. The CDR3 here is CASNGQGATGANVLTF. CDR3 nucleotides: TGTGCCAGCAATGGACAGGGGGCGACTGGGGCCAACGTCCTGACTTTC.